This paragraph covers one TCR beta chain sequence. The antigen is not known. An Oncomine TCR Beta short-read assay was used to sequence the DNA from cultured CD4+ T cells. The authors extracted genomic DNA from cultured CD4+ T cells. TCRdb used MiXCR to reprocess the PCR reads, holding one entry per CDR3 protein. The sample lists under 15,000 distinct CDR3 sequences; around 40% were seen once. Treatment noted: 10-day PBMC culture with coronavirus spike peptide pools or control peptides (ViraFEST assay). Negative selection separated CD4+ T cells from approximately nine-day cultures. These data come from a study of vaccination and CD4 T cells after COVID-19. The CDR3 totals 14 residues. Per germline, CDR1 MNHNS and CDR2 SASEGT. J lost 8 bases, V lost 4 bases, and 4 bases had no gene match.

The source of this sequence is a human donor who had recovered from COVID-19. The chain employs TRBV6-1 and TRBJ1-4, with 10 bases that match TRBD1. The starting material was CD4+ T cells from blood, cultured in vitro, obtained after SARS-CoV-2 vaccination. The DNA for the CDR3 is TGTGCCAGCAGTGGACAGGGGGCTGGGGAAAAACTGTTTTTT. Translated, it gives CASSGQGAGEKLFF.